These T cell receptor beta chains were read from a single sample in a study of T cell responses to AZD1222 COVID-19 vaccine. TCRdb's copy holds only in-frame clones and misses some; the assay was immunoSEQ multiplex PCR. The sample includes approximately 150,000 clones, around 88% of them seen just once. Source: peripheral blood, taken 28 days after the second AZD1222 dose. These receptors came from an adult who received the AZD1222 COVID-19 vaccine. Each CDR3 is given with its conserved first and last residue. The order of the fields is V gene, J gene, CDR3 protein.

V: TRBV5-6; J: TRBJ1-5; CDR3: CASSFRTGRGQPQHF
V: TRBV5-1; J: TRBJ2-3; CDR3: CASSLWGAGGTDTQYF
V: TRBV3-1/TRBV3-2; J: TRBJ1-1; CDR3: CASSLRDSMNTEAFF
V: TRBV30; J: TRBJ2-7; CDR3: CAWSTTDPSEQYF
V: TRBV11-1; J: TRBJ1-2; CDR3: CASSNGRGPNYGYTF
V: TRBV12-3/TRBV12-4; J: TRBJ1-5; CDR3: CASSQNNQPQHF
V: TRBV7-2; J: TRBJ1-2; CDR3: CASSPGPYGYTF
V: TRBV5-4; J: TRBJ2-7; CDR3: CASSSPSSYEQYF
V: TRBV6-6; J: TRBJ1-1; CDR3: CASSYQGRTEAFF
V: TRBV11-1; J: TRBJ1-1; CDR3: CASSLEGNTEAFF
V: TRBV7-2; J: TRBJ1-6; CDR3: CASSPGISGQGPYSPLHF
V: TRBV7-8; J: TRBJ1-4; CDR3: CASSREGGYFREKLFF
V: TRBV23-1; J: TRBJ2-7; CDR3: CAREGPKTYEQYF
V: TRBV11-2; J: TRBJ1-2; CDR3: CASSLDASNYGYTF
V: TRBV7-8; J: TRBJ2-7; CDR3: CASSLNLPKTVFYEQYF
V: TRBV21-1; J: TRBJ1-5; CDR3: CASSKVCTLSNQPQHF
V: TRBV7-9; J: TRBJ1-2; CDR3: CASSLNYGYTF
V: TRBV10-1; J: TRBJ1-1; CDR3: CASSESGYREKFIAFF
V: TRBV3-1/TRBV3-2; J: TRBJ2-2; CDR3: CASSRAQNTGELFF
V: TRBV10-3; J: TRBJ2-3; CDR3: CAISSTGGGDTQYF
V: TRBV6-5; J: TRBJ1-6; CDR3: CASRGGRRDSPLHF
V: TRBV6-2/TRBV6-3; J: TRBJ2-1; CDR3: CASSYSGQYNEQFF
V: TRBV7-9; J: TRBJ2-1; CDR3: CAIRGPYNEQFF
V: TRBV7-8; J: TRBJ2-5; CDR3: CASSLEGGVRETQYF
V: TRBV23-1; J: TRBJ1-6; CDR3: CASSHVTATGEEALHF
V: TRBV10-1; J: TRBJ1-5; CDR3: CASSAGGPNQPQHF
V: TRBV6-4; J: TRBJ1-2; CDR3: CASSDRDRGYCYGYTF
V: TRBV11-2; J: TRBJ2-2; CDR3: CASSSTGELFF
V: TRBV5-4; J: TRBJ2-1; CDR3: CASSLYQGGLNEQFF
V: TRBV3-1/TRBV3-2; J: TRBJ2-4; CDR3: CASSELAKNIQYF
V: TRBV6-5; J: TRBJ1-2; CDR3: CASRPGQGVAGYTF